The entry that follows covers one T cell receptor (beta chain) sequence. Its recognized antigen is unknown. Base qualities were left out, and no much larger clone turns up one base away. V and J lose 5 bases and 9 bases, and a span of 15 bases separates them. The germline V gene (reference sequence) yields MNHEY for CDR1 and SMNVEV for CDR2. Measured from the cysteine to the phenylalanine, the CDR3 is 13 residues long. This entry keeps only the CDR3 DNA: 39 bases, framed from base 1. CD8 naive samples consisted of CD45RO-negative cells that were positively selected for CCR7, yielding a CD45RA+CCR7+ population without TemRA cells. The donors were healthy, HIV-negative adults who had no recently reported acute infections or vaccinations. All donors were Caucasian adults living in Nashville, Tennessee, USA. Blood was collected by leukapheresis, and PBMCs were isolated by Ficoll-Histopaque density gradient centrifugation and then cryopreserved in liquid nitrogen vapor phase. Analytical flow cytometry was used to check the purity and quantity of each magnetically sorted T cell population. From each sorted fraction, genomic DNA was isolated and quantified by UV absorbance on a Nanodrop 2000c.

The sample is drawn from a study of shared clonotypes between healthy human individuals (TCRdb year 2020). Turning to the overall study: A few men and a couple of women, aged 18 to 49 years, made up the cohort. Per donor, three plates each were used for CD4 naive and CD4 memory, two for CD8 naive, and one for CD8 memory. To estimate repertoire size and how much clonotype sharing occurs between individuals, the study deeply sequenced the blood TCR repertoires of about five healthy adults. To increase sequencing depth and limit assay-specific biases, different laboratories used diverse techniques to prepare libraries and sequence TCR repertoires. Per donor, leukapheresis produced somewhere between about 0.85 and 8.9 billion PBMCs. Study-level results and caveats: Only blood was sampled, and tissue TCR repertoires likely differ from those in blood. Because the study included only a small number of donors, the genetic and exposure-history diversity represented was limited. Sharing across several donors was observed for approximately 5% of naive CD4, 3.5% of naive CD8, over 2% of memory CD4, and less than 0.45% of memory CD8 clonotypes. Based on pairwise subsampling, the degree of clonotype sharing among donors was expected to be affected by sequencing depth. Rarefaction of sorted-subset datasets indicated incomplete sequencing despite the large sequencing depth. Larger estimated clonotype richness was generally found for naive subsets than for memory subsets. Clonotypes shared by all four sorted-subset donors showed higher generation probabilities than non-shared clonotypes.

Using the deep immunoSEQ assay, multiplex PCR amplified TCR CDR3 regions from genomic DNA. Extracted genomic DNA from each cell subset was distributed evenly across all wells of several immunoSEQ 96-well plates, and each plate was treated as a replicate. For sorted subsets, about 220 ng of genomic DNA, equivalent to 30,000 or so T cell genomes, went into each replicate PCR. Purified libraries were quantified with a Qubit 3.0 fluorometer, sized on a Bioanalyzer 2100, and re-quantified with the KAPA Library Quantification kit. A separate single-read 150-cycle Illumina NextSeq 550 flow cell was used to sequence each immunoSEQ 96-well plate. On the study's bioinformatics: Because the immunoSEQ output included only junctional sequences and no quality scores, the filtering could not be the same as the filtering used for full-length reads. Sequences were annotated with PyIR, a Python wrapper for IgBLAST v1.9, and V/J genes and CDR3 were assigned using IMGT germline references. Reads were filtered out if the reads had weak V/J assignments (E-value above 1e-6), no CDR3, stop codons, out-of-frame junctions, or ambiguous translated residues. V3J clonotypes were defined by identical inferred V gene, J gene, and CDR3 amino acid sequence. Percentage overlap between repertoires was calculated by dividing the number of shared unique clonotypes by the size of the smaller repertoire. Richness of each repertoire was evaluated using RTK rarefaction, the Chao1 estimator, and Recon v2.1 estimates of unobserved clonotypes. Generation probabilities were computed with OLGA for all TCRbeta clonotypes obtained by the gDNA method from four donors. TCRdb retrieved this table from immuneACCESS and kept in-frame rearrangements only. Not all clones are present; in checked studies, unresolved V genes account for under half, and no reason is known for the remainder. V, J and clone size reflect that table, while D and trimming were determined from the DNA. A total of approximately 2,200,000 clones appear in this sample, roughly 91% of them only once. Under 2% of the sample is taken by the ten largest.

The sequence came from a man aged 18-30 years in good health. Some clones in this sample may be carry-over from other donors' samples. The specimen sequenced was naive CD8+ T cells from PBMCs. The label giving this sample's cell subset or site can be read as: CD45RA+CCR7+. Recombination linked TRBV27 to TRBJ2-3, with the D gene not clear enough to name. The DNA sequence is TGTGCCAGCAGTGCCGACGGTAGTAAGACGCAGTATTTT. Its coded protein is CASSADGSKTQYF.